Below, 10 T cell receptor beta chains from the same sample are listed, as sequenced in a study of shared clonotypes between healthy human individuals. Only CD45RO-negative cells positively selected for CCR7 counted as naive CD8 cells, so terminally differentiated effector memory CD45RA+ cells were excluded. Clones were sequenced by immunoSEQ multiplex PCR, and TCRdb holds only the in-frame ones, with some missing. The profile shows over 800,000 clones, 80% to 95% of them singletons. Sequenced input: naive CD8+ T cells sorted from blood. These receptors were collected from a man between 25 and 39 years old in good health.

The gene calls are TRBV18 and TRBJ2-7; a weak D match, TRBD1 (7 bases). The CDR3 is 14 amino acids. V was shortened by 5 bases and J by 0 bases, with 11 bases between the two germline ends. The V gene's germline CDR1 is KGHSH and CDR2 LQKENI. DNA for the CDR3: TGTGCCAGCTCAATCCAGGGGGGCTCCTACGAGCAGTACTTC. This gives the protein CASSIQGGSYEQYF.

On this clone: At one end the junction does not follow the germline gene, possibly because of a read error. The V gene is TRBV7-9, the J gene TRBJ2-7, with 13 bases that match TRBD2. The length of the CDR3 is 14 residues. Germline CDR1 SEHNR, CDR2 FQNEAQ (reference sequence). CDR3 sequence (DNA): TGTGCCAGCAGCTCAGGACTAGCGGGAGCTATTGACCTCTTC. It codes for CASSSGLAGAIDLF.

The chain joins TRBV21-1 to TRBJ2-1; the table names TRBD2, a call not compared with the DNA. TRBV21-1 is noted as a pseudogene. This CDR3 comprises 15 residues. DNA of the CDR3: TGTGCCAGCAGCAACCGGGACTACTCCTACAATGAGCAGTTCTTC. Amino acid sequence: CASSNRDYSYNEQFF.

This clone occurred once. V and J are TRBV7-9 and TRBJ2-1; D is perhaps TRBD2 (5 bases). Germline V gene sequence: CDR1 SEHNR, CDR2 FQNEAQ (reference sequence). V was pared by 4 bases and J by 4 bases, with 17 bases between. CDR3 length: 16 residues. The CDR3 DNA reads TGTGCCAGCAGCTCATTAAGAGCGGACCAATACAATGAGCAGTTCTTC. Translation: CASSSLRADQYNEQFF. Full variable domain (rest looked up from reference TRBV7-9 and TRBJ2-1): DTGVSQNPRHKITKRGQNVTFRCDPISEHNRLYWYRQTLGQGPEFLTYFQNEAQLEKSRLLSDRFSAERPKGSFSTLEIQRTEQGDSAMYLCASSSLRADQYNEQFFGPGTRLTVL.

The chain carries TRBV13 and TRBJ2-7; TRBD2 aligns across 9 bases. The CDR3 has 14 residues. CDR1 is PRHDT and CDR2 is FYEKMQ in the germline V gene (reference sequence). V gave up 3 bases and J gave up 3 bases; unmatched junction bases: 3. CDR3 sequence: CASSFQRGDYEQYF. CDR3 nucleotide sequence: TGTGCCAGCAGCTTCCAGCGGGGGGACTACGAGCAGTACTTC.

Of note for this clone: The sample holds other DNA sequences that translate to the same CDR3. The V and J genes are TRBV27 and TRBJ2-7; tentatively, D is TRBD1 or TRBD2 (6 bases each). CDR1 MNHEY and CDR2 SMNVEV come from the germline V gene (reference sequence). V gave up 6 bases and J gave up 4 bases, with 13 bases separating them. The CDR3 sequence is 13 residues long. Written as DNA, the CDR3 is TGTGCCAGCAGCCCCGGGGGCAGATACGAGCAGTACTTC. Amino acids: CASSPGGRYEQYF.

The chain has TRBV18 and TRBJ2-7; D perhaps matches TRBD2 (5 bases). With 0 bases removed from V and 5 bases from J, the gap between germline ends came to 20 bases. Germline V gives CDR1 KGHSH, CDR2 LQKENI. The length of the CDR3 is 17 residues. The CDR3 protein is CASSPPESTGIGDEQYF. DNA for the CDR3: TGTGCCAGCTCACCACCGGAATCTACCGGGATTGGGGACGAGCAGTACTTC.

The sample holds a few counts of this clone. This CDR3 is also generated by other DNA sequences in the sample. The J gene is TRBJ2-7, the V gene TRBV7-2, with D unresolved. The CDR3 spans 13 residues. Germline values: CDR1 SGHTA, CDR2 FQGNSA. The V end lost 3 bases, the J end lost 2 bases, and 8 bases lay between the germline ends. CDR3 sequence (DNA): TGTGCCAGCAGCTTGGAACCTACCTACGAGCAGTACTTC. Protein sequence: CASSLEPTYEQYF.

This clone was recorded only once. Other DNA variants within this sample encode the same CDR3. This rearrangement joins TRBV9 to TRBJ2-1, with D uncertain. Germline CDR1 is SGDLS and CDR2 is YYNGEE. The CDR3 loop spans 12 amino acids. The V and J ends lost 5 bases and 4 bases respectively, with 7 bases between them. CDR3 DNA sequence: TGTGCCAGCAGTTTAAGTTACAATGAGCAGTTCTTC. Amino acids: CASSLSYNEQFF.

The rearrangement uses TRBV6-6 and TRBJ2-7; D gene uncertain. The V end lost 5 bases, the J end lost 2 bases, and 13 bases lay between the germline ends. Germline V gene data show CDR1 as MNHNY and CDR2 as SVGAGI (reference sequence). CDR3 size: 14 residues. CDR3 protein: CASSPTDLTYEQYF. The CDR3 DNA reads TGTGCCAGCAGTCCTACGGACCTAACCTACGAGCAGTACTTC.